The rows below give T cell receptor beta chains drawn from one sample of a study of lung T cells in sarcoidosis with Löfgren's syndrome. TCRdb itself ran the reads through MiXCR, one entry per CDR3 protein. There are about 19,000 distinct CDR3 sequences in the sample; around a fifth occur only once, and roughly 0.7% lies in the top ten. The sample comprised CD4+ T cells from bronchoalveolar lavage. Receptors were obtained from a human donor with sarcoidosis (Löfgren's syndrome or another form), or a control subject (not recorded which). Both conserved end residues are part of each CDR3. D genes are given only for firm matches. Clone size appears in some rows only: once, few, many, or a class for an expanded clone.

.	TRBD2	TRBJ2-1	TRBV11-3	CASSPRTSSNERFF	TGTGCCAGCAGCCCACGGACTAGCTCGAATGAGCGGTTCTTC
.	.	TRBJ2-6	TRBV6-2/TRBV6-3	CASVRAGGLGANVLTF	TGTGCCAGCGTTCGAGCCGGGGGGCTTGGGGCCAACGTCCTGACTTTC
.	.	TRBJ2-1	TRBV4-3	CASSQDAGLYRPPYNEQFF	TGCGCCAGCAGCCAAGATGCGGGCCTGTATAGGCCGCCCTACAATGAGCAGTTCTTC
few	.	TRBJ2-7	TRBV29-1	CSVAWDTGSEQYF	TGCAGCGTCGCCTGGGACACGGGCTCCGAGCAGTACTTC
many	.	TRBJ1-1	TRBV18	CASSPQGSEAFF	TGTGCCAGCTCTCCCCAGGGTAGTGAAGCTTTCTTT
few	TRBD1	TRBJ2-1	TRBV12-3/TRBV12-4	CASSLLGGAYNEQFF	TGTGCCAGCAGTTTATTAGGGGGCGCTTACAATGAGCAGTTCTTC
many	.	TRBJ2-3	TRBV2	CASGPQTSTDTQYF	TGTGCCAGCGGTCCTCAGACTAGCACAGATACGCAGTATTTT
many	TRBD1	TRBJ2-1	TRBV11-3	CASSRDRANNEQFF	TGTGCCAGCAGCCGGGACAGGGCCAACAATGAGCAGTTCTTC
.	.	TRBJ2-5	TRBV30	CAWSVGGGAETQYF	TGTGCCTGGAGTGTAGGAGGGGGCGCGGAGACCCAGTACTTC
medium-sized	.	TRBJ1-4	TRBV6-1	CASSQDGLEEKLFF	TGTGCCAGCAGCCAAGACGGACTTGAGGAAAAACTGTTTTTT
many	TRBD1	TRBJ2-6	TRBV19	CASSPGTVSRSGANVLTF	TGTGCCAGTAGTCCAGGGACAGTTTCTCGCTCTGGGGCCAACGTCCTGACTTTC
many	TRBD2	TRBJ2-7	TRBV2	CASTQREANYEQYF	TGTGCCAGCACTCAACGGGAGGCCAACTACGAGCAGTACTTC
.	.	TRBJ2-7	TRBV18	CASSPGLVAYEQYF	TGTGCCAGCTCCCCTGGACTCGTCGCCTACGAGCAGTACTTC
.	.	TRBJ2-1	TRBV2	CASSTPGFEQFF	TGTGCCAGCAGTACGCCTGGGTTTGAGCAGTTCTTC
many	TRBD2	TRBJ2-3	TRBV7-8	CASSLVGLAGGPTDTQYF	TGTGCCAGCAGCTTAGTTGGCCTAGCGGGAGGACCCACAGATACGCAGTATTTT
many	.	TRBJ2-1	TRBV4-3	CASSQDPNQIGDEQFF	TGCGCCAGCAGCCAAGATCCTAACCAAATTGGGGATGAGCAGTTCTTC
few	.	TRBJ2-3	TRBV2	CASRSDSSTDTQYF	TGTGCCAGCCGATCGGACTCCTCCACAGATACGCAGTATTTT
many	TRBD1	TRBJ1-5	TRBV7-9	CASSPQGAPGQPQHF	TGTGCCAGCAGCCCGCAGGGGGCGCCAGGACAGCCCCAGCATTTT
many	.	TRBJ1-3	TRBV18	CASSLTAGNTIYF	TGTGCCAGCTCCTTGACTGCTGGAAACACCATATATTTT
medium-sized	.	TRBJ2-3	TRBV15	CATSRERGRKYF	TGTGCCACCAGCAGAGAGAGGGGGAGGAAGTATTTT
once	TRBD2	TRBJ2-1	TRBV12-3/TRBV12-4	CASSSRVAGGLVNEQFF	TGTGCCAGCAGTTCCCGGGTCGCGGGAGGGTTGGTAAATGAGCAGTTCTTC
.	.	TRBJ2-3	TRBV29-1	CSVGGLSPDTQYF	TGCAGCGTTGGGGGACTTTCCCCAGATACGCAGTATTTT
many	.	TRBJ1-1	TRBV4-3	CASSNPGFTEAFF	TGCGCCAGCAGCAATCCGGGTTTTACTGAAGCTTTCTTT
few	TRBD1	TRBJ1-2	TRBV3-1	CASCYGTGNGYTF	TGTGCCAGCTGCTACGGGACAGGGAATGGCTACACCTTC
medium-sized	TRBD1	TRBJ1-1	TRBV20-1	CRMTGTEAFF	TGCAGGATGACAGGGACTGAAGCTTTCTTT
few	.	TRBJ1-1	TRBV19	CASSRGGARRNTEAFF	TGTGCCAGTAGTCGAGGCGGGGCGCGGAGGAACACTGAAGCTTTCTTT
many	.	TRBJ1-2	TRBV7-8	CASSFFRDTIYGYTF	TGTGCCAGCAGTTTTTTCCGGGACACGATATATGGCTACACCTTC
medium-sized	TRBD2	TRBJ2-5	TRBV6-1	CASSLRGLAGGTEETQYF	TGTGCCAGCAGTCTCCGGGGACTAGCGGGAGGAACAGAAGAGACCCAGTACTTC
medium-sized	.	TRBJ1-5	TRBV6-8	CASSYNQPQHF	TGTGCCAGCAGTTACAATCAGCCCCAGCATTTT
many	TRBD2	TRBJ2-1	TRBV10-3	CATLDRLAEFNEQFF	TGTGCCACTTTGGATCGACTAGCGGAATTCAATGAGCAGTTCTTC
many	.	TRBJ1-5	TRBV6-1	CASSYLTGQISNQPQHF	TGTGCCAGCAGTTATCTTACCGGACAGATTAGCAATCAGCCCCAGCATTTT
.	.	TRBJ2-3	TRBV12-5	CASGPSGADTQYF	TGTGCTAGTGGCCCTTCAGGGGCAGATACGCAGTATTTT
few	.	TRBJ1-1	TRBV10-3	CAAALGGNTEAFF	TGTGCCGCCGCATTAGGGGGGAACACTGAAGCTTTCTTT
medium-sized	.	TRBJ2-7	TRBV28	CASSFRPGSYEQYF	TGTGCCAGCAGTTTCCGTCCCGGCTCCTACGAGCAGTACTTC
many	.	TRBJ1-5	TRBV2	CASSLMDSQHF	TGTGCCAGCAGTCTAATGGACAGTCAGCATTTT
many	TRBD2	TRBJ2-1	TRBV20-1	CSARGSSGYYNEQFF	TGCAGTGCTAGAGGTTCTAGCGGTTACTACAATGAGCAGTTCTTC
medium-sized	.	TRBJ1-2	TRBV27	CATTAGRAGGYTF	TGTGCCACCACGGCGGGGAGGGCGGGTGGCTACACCTTC
medium-sized	TRBD2	TRBJ2-3	TRBV20-1	CSAKAGSQDTQYF	TGCAGTGCCAAAGCGGGATCTCAAGATACGCAGTATTTT
few	TRBD2	TRBJ2-2	TRBV19	CASRNRLAGGSGELFF	TGTGCCAGTAGGAACCGACTAGCGGGAGGATCCGGGGAGCTGTTTTTT
many	TRBD1	TRBJ2-3	TRBV11-3	CASSAGGVDTQYF	TGTGCCAGCAGCGCAGGGGGAGTAGATACGCAGTATTTT
once	TRBD2	TRBJ2-1	TRBV19	CASSLRSGTSGRNEQFF	TGTGCCAGTAGTCTCCGGTCCGGGACTAGCGGGAGAAATGAGCAGTTCTTC
many	.	TRBJ2-6	TRBV28	CASRSESSGANVLTF	TGTGCCAGCAGATCGGAGAGCTCTGGGGCCAACGTCCTGACTTTC
.	.	TRBJ1-5	TRBV5-4	CANSLDGGISNQPQHF	TGTGCCAACAGCCTCGATGGGGGTATAAGCAATCAGCCCCAGCATTTT
medium-sized	.	TRBJ1-1	TRBV20-1	CSARRFRDTEAFF	TGCAGTGCTAGGAGATTTAGGGACACTGAAGCTTTCTTT
many	.	TRBJ1-1	TRBV12-3/TRBV12-4	CASTSGGRTEAFF	TGTGCCAGCACCTCAGGAGGGAGGACTGAAGCTTTCTTT
medium-sized	.	TRBJ2-2	TRBV20-1	CSAQTQIVTGELFF	TGCAGTGCCCAGACACAAATCGTAACCGGGGAGCTGTTTTTT
.	TRBD1	TRBJ1-4	TRBV12-3/TRBV12-4	CASSPSPRGGMTTNEKLFF	TGTGCCAGCAGCCCGTCTCCCAGGGGGGGGATGACAACTAATGAAAAACTGTTTTTT
many	.	TRBJ2-1	TRBV18	CASSPQEASLSSYNEQFF	TGTGCCAGCTCACCACAGGAAGCGTCCTTGAGCTCCTACAATGAGCAGTTCTTC